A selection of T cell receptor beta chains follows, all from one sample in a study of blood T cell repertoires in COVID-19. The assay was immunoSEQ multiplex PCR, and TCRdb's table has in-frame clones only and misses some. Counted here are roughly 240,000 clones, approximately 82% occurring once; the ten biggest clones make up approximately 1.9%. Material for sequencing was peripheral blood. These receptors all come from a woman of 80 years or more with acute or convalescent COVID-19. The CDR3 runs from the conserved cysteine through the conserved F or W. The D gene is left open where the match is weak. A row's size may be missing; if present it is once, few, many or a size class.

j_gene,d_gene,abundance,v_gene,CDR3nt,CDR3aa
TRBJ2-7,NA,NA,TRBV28,TGTGCCATCAGACAGAACTACGAGCAGTACTTC,CAIRQNYEQYF
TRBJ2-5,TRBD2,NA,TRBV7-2,TGTGCCAGCAGCCCGGGGCGGGAGTACCCGGGGACCCAGTACTTC,CASSPGREYPGTQYF
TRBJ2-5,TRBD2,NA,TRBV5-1,TGCGCCAGCAGTCCTGGACTAGCGGGAGAGACCCAGTACTTC,CASSPGLAGETQYF
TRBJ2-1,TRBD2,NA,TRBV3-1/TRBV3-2,TGTGCCAGCAGCCAAGTTGGACTAGCGGGTACCAATGAGCAGTTCTTC,CASSQVGLAGTNEQFF
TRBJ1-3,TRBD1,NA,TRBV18,TGTGCCAGCTCATCGGGACAGGCTTATGGAAACACCATATATTTT,CASSSGQAYGNTIYF
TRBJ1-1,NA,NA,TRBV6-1,TGTGCCAGCAGTGAACTGGGGGCGAACACTGAAGCTTTCTTT,CASSELGANTEAFF
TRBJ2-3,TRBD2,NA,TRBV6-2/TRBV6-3,TGTGCCAGCAGTCTTAGCGGGGGCACAGATACGCAGTATTTT,CASSLSGGTDTQYF
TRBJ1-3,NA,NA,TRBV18,TGTGCCAGCTCACCGACAGACTCTGGAAACACCATATATTTT,CASSPTDSGNTIYF
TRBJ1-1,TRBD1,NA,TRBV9,TGTGCCAGCAGCGCTACCGGGACAGCGAACACTGAAGCTTTCTTT,CASSATGTANTEAFF
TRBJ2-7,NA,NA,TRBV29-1,TGCAGCGTTGAATCTACAGGAGCATCCTACGAGCAGTACTTC,CSVESTGASYEQYF
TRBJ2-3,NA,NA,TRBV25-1,TGTGCCAGCAGGGCGGACGGACTTACGAGCACAGATACGCAGTATTTT,CASRADGLTSTDTQYF
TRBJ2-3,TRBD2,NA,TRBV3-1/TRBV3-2,TGTGCCAGCAGCCAAGATCGAAGACTAGCGGGATACCCAGATACGCAGTATTTT,CASSQDRRLAGYPDTQYF
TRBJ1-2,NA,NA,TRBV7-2,TGTGCCAGCAGCCCGCTACAGGGAATCGATGGCTACACCTTC,CASSPLQGIDGYTF
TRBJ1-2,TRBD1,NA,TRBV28,TGTGCCAGCAGGTGGGGACAGTTTGTTAATGGCTACACCTTC,CASRWGQFVNGYTF
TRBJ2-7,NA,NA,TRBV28,TGTGCCAGCAGTCCTATCCCGCCACCCACCTACGAGCAGTACTTC,CASSPIPPPTYEQYF
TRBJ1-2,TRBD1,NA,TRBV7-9,TGTGCCAGCAGCTCGCACTGGGACAGGGGAGGCTATGGCTACACCTTC,CASSSHWDRGGYGYTF
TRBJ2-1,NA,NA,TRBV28,TGTGCCAGCAGTTTATGGACGGGAGACAATGAGCAGTTCTTC,CASSLWTGDNEQFF
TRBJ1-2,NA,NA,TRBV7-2,TGTGCCAGCAGCTTTCGGCAGGGCACTAACTATGGCTACACCTTC,CASSFRQGTNYGYTF
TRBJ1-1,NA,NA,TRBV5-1,TGCGCCAGCAGCTTGGAGCGGCCTTCGGGAACTGAAGCTTTCTTT,CASSLERPSGTEAFF
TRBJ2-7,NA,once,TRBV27,TGTGCCAGCAGTTTATTGCGGAACTCCTACGAGCAGTACTTC,CASSLLRNSYEQYF
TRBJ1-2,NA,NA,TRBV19,TGTGCCAGTACCCATTCGCGGGGCTACACCTTC,CASTHSRGYTF
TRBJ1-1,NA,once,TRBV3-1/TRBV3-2,TGTGCCAGCAGCCAAGCCCAGAATCCGGGGACACTGGGAGCTTTCTTT,CASSQAQNPGTLGAFF
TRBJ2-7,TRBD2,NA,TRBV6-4,TGTGCCAGCAGTCTACTAGCGGGGCCTCCCTACGAGCAGTACTTC,CASSLLAGPPYEQYF
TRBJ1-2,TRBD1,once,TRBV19,TGTGCCAGTAGTATCAGGGGACAGTATGGCTACACCTTC,CASSIRGQYGYTF
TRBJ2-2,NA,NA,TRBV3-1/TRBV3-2,TGTGCCAGCAGCCAAGTATCCTCCGGGGAGCTGTTTTTT,CASSQVSSGELFF
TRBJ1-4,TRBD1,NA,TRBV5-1,TGCGCCAGCAGCCCGCAGGGGGAACTAGCAACTAATGAAAAACTGTTTTTT,CASSPQGELATNEKLFF
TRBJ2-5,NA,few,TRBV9,TGTGCCAGCAGCGTAGTTTACGGGAGAGGTGTAGAGACCCAGTACTTC,CASSVVYGRGVETQYF
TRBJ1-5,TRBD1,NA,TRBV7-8,TGTGCCAGCAGCCCGAGGGGGCCTCAGCTCCAGCATTTT,CASSPRGPQLQHF
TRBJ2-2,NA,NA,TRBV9,TGTGCCAGCAGCGTAGGGCGGGGACCCACCGGGGAGCTGTTTTTT,CASSVGRGPTGELFF
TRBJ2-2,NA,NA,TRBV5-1,TGCGCCAGCAGTCTCGAGGGTGGGAGGACCGGGGAGCTGTTTTTT,CASSLEGGRTGELFF
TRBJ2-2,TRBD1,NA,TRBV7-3,TGTGCCAGCAGCAGGGGACAGTTCGCGAACACCGGGGAGCTGTTTTTT,CASSRGQFANTGELFF
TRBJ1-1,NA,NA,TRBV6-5,TGTGCCAGCAGTCCTAGACGGGAGAACACTGAAGCTTTCTTT,CASSPRRENTEAFF